The TCR beta chain under discussion was sequenced for a study of blood T cell repertoires in COVID-19. Background on the study: Sources were T cells, B-cell-depleted T cells, or PBMCs; the material itself was cDNA or gDNA.

The CDR3 consists of 15 residues. Germline V CDR1 and CDR2: SGHTA, FQGNSA. The ends lost 6 bases at V and 5 bases at J; junction bases unmatched: 12. Repertoires were generated with immunoSEQ multiplex PCR, while TCRdb's copy carries only in-frame clones and drops some. This repertoire shows some 97,000 clones, more than 85% found once; its top ten account for 2.1%. The sample comprised peripheral blood. This TCR came from a man in his fifties with active COVID-19. The chain links TRBV7-2 to TRBJ2-7; 8 bases match TRBD2. In DNA, the CDR3 is TGTGCCAGCAGTTCGGGGGGGGTTTCAAGGGACGAGCAGTACTTC. Encoded protein: CASSSGGVSRDEQYF.